Below, 2 T cell receptor beta chains from the same sample are listed, as sequenced in a study of blood T cells in healthy people across ages. A J-beta primer mix and a sample-barcoded 5' primer were used in a second PCR of roughly 6 to 12 cycles. TCRdb itself ran the 5' RACE reads through MiXCR, one entry per CDR3 protein. Among about 1.4 million distinct CDR3 sequences listed, 59% were seen once. The sequencing input was blood. The receptors shown here come from a man aged 18 to 30 in good health.

The chain uses TRBV7-9 and TRBJ2-1; tentative D call: TRBD2 (6 bases). The DNA end lines up better with TRBJ2-7; the J call may be wrong. The V gene's germline CDR1 is SEHNR and CDR2 FQNEAQ (reference sequence). The CDR3 length is 15 residues. The CDR3 sequence: CASRPILAEGYEQYF. The CDR3 coding sequence is TGTGCCAGCAGACCGATCCTCGCGGAGGGCTACGAGCAGTACTTC.

The chain recombines TRBV12-3 or TRBV12-4 with TRBJ2-1, with 11 bases fitting TRBD2. Judging by the DNA end, TRBJ2-7 fits better; the J call may be wrong. The length of the CDR3 is 15 residues. CDR3 sequence (DNA): TGTGCCAGCAGTGTTAGCGGGGGGGCCTGGAATGAGCAGTACTTC. Its protein product is CASSVSGGAWNEQYF.